Presented here are 22 T cell receptor beta chains from one specimen sequenced in a study of shared clonotypes between healthy human individuals. The table came from immunoSEQ multiplex PCR; TCRdb's copy has only in-frame clones and leaves some out. The table includes more than 400,000 clones, about 85% detected once. The sequenced sample consisted of PBMCs. The receptors come from a woman between 35 and 50 years old in good health. Some clones in this sample may be carry-over from other donors' samples.

Comments on this clone: A much larger clone lies a single base off, so this may be a read error. Other DNA sequences of this sample code for an identical CDR3. The V and J genes are TRBV5-1 and TRBJ2-7; no clear D gene. Germline V gene data show CDR1 as SGHRS and CDR2 as YFSETQ. The CDR3 runs to 13 residues. V was cut by 2 bases and J by 7 bases, with 13 bases left in between. CDR3 nucleotide sequence: TGCGCCAGCAGCTTCACGGGTGGCTATGAGCAGTACTTC. It codes for CASSFTGGYEQYF.

The rearrangement joins TRBV30 to TRBJ2-7, with TRBD2 matching over 7 bases. Per germline, CDR1 GTSNPN and CDR2 SVGIG (reference sequence). This CDR3 comprises 16 residues. With V trimmed by 0 bases and J by 0 bases, 8 bases remained unmatched. The CDR3 sequence: CAWSVQVAGDSYEQYF. As DNA, the CDR3 is TGTGCCTGGAGTGTACAGGTAGCGGGCGACTCCTACGAGCAGTACTTC. Using reference TRBV30 and TRBJ2-7 for the parts outside the CDR3, the full variable domain is SQTIHQWPATLVQPVGSPLSLECTVEGTSNPNLYWYRQAAGRGLQLLFYSVGIGQISSEVPQNLSASRPQDRQFILSSKKLLLSDSGFYLCAWSVQVAGDSYEQYFGPGTRLTVT.

The chain joins TRBV7-9 to TRBJ1-1; D gene uncertain. The CDR3 length is 13 residues. Trimming pared 3 bases from V and 0 bases from J, leaving 5 bases between. Per germline, CDR1 SEHNR and CDR2 FQNEAQ (reference sequence). This CDR3 reads CASSFAVNTEAFF. The CDR3 DNA is TGTGCCAGCAGCTTTGCTGTGAACACTGAAGCTTTCTTT.

The V gene is TRBV28, the J gene TRBJ2-7; D gene unclear. CDR3 length equals 13 residues. V was trimmed by 7 bases and J by 3 bases, leaving 13 bases between them. CDR1 and CDR2 from the germline V gene are MDHEN and SYDVKM. For the CDR3, the DNA is TGTGCCAGCACCCGGGTAGGGCACTACGAGCAGTACTTC. This sequence encodes CASTRVGHYEQYF. Combining the CDR3 with reference TRBV28 and TRBJ2-7 gives the whole variable domain DVKVTQSSRYLVKRTGEKVFLECVQDMDHENMFWYRQDPGLGLRLIYFSYDVKMKEKGDIPEGYSVSREKKERFSLILESASTNQTSMYLCASTRVGHYEQYFGPGTRLTVT.

With regard to this clone: Additional DNA sequences in this sample encode the identical CDR3. In DNA form, the CDR3 reads TGTGCCAGCTCACCGAGGACAGGGGTGAACACTGAAGCTTTCTTT. This encodes CASSPRTGVNTEAFF. V is TRBV18 and J is TRBJ1-1, with TRBD1 matching 9 bases. This CDR3 comprises 15 residues. Per germline, CDR1 KGHSH and CDR2 LQKENI. V shed 3 bases and J 0 bases; nucleotides not matched to a gene: 2.

The chain carries TRBV27 and TRBJ2-7; the D gene is possibly TRBD2 (5 bases). The germline CDR1 and CDR2 sequences are MNHEY and SMNVEV (reference sequence). The CDR3 extends over 16 amino acids. V was cut by 4 bases and J by 6 bases, with 22 bases left in between. The CDR3 DNA sequence: TGTGCCAGCAGTTCAAATCCGACCAGAACGGGAATCGAGCAGTACTTC. It translates to CASSSNPTRTGIEQYF.

Note on this clone: A far larger clone is only one base removed, so a read error is likely. Other DNA sequences from this sample encode an identical CDR3 as well. The V and J genes are TRBV29-1 and TRBJ2-7; 12 bases line up with TRBD1. In germline, CDR1 is SQVTM, CDR2 ANQGSEA. The junction had 19 bases not matched to a gene; V was cut back by 6 bases and J by 10 bases. The CDR3 has 16 residues. The CDR3 protein is CSVTGTGGQRWEEQYF. The CDR3 DNA reads as TGCAGCGTCACAGGGACAGGGGGCCAGAGGTGGGAAGAACAGTACTTC.

As DNA, the CDR3 is TGTGCCAGCAGCTTAAACAGGGGGTCTACCGGGGAGCTGTTTTTT. The encoded protein is CASSLNRGSTGELFF. V gene TRBV7-2 combines with J gene TRBJ2-2, with 8 bases matching TRBD1. With 2 bases clipped from V and 5 bases from J, the junction kept 4 bases outside the gene matches. The CDR3 is 15 amino acids. From germline, CDR1 is SGHTA and CDR2 FQGNSA.

The chain joins TRBV7-9 to TRBJ2-7, with TRBD2 matching 8 bases. V gave up 1 base and J gave up 5 bases; unmatched junction bases: 7. This CDR3 region has 15 residues. CDR1 is SEHNR and CDR2 is FQNEAQ in the germline V gene (reference sequence). The DNA for the CDR3 is TGTGCCAGCAGCTTAGGCCGGGGGGGCGGGGACGAGCAGTACTTC. Encoded protein: CASSLGRGGGDEQYF.

Note on this clone: The missing conserved phenylalanine or tryptophan at the end of this CDR3 makes a read error likely. The chain carries TRBV5-1 and TRBJ1-6; TRBD1 is a possible D gene (5 bases). The germline V gene has CDR1 SGHRS and CDR2 YFSETQ. The length of the CDR3 is 16 residues. The CDR3 coding sequence is TGCTCCAGCAGCCCTTTGGAGGCAGGGACGAACTCACCCCTCCACTCT. Protein sequence: CSSSPLEAGTNSPLHS.

V gene TRBV7-2 combines with J gene TRBJ1-6; TRBD1 is a possible D gene (5 bases). With 5 bases removed from V and 7 bases from J, the gap between germline ends came to 15 bases. In germline, CDR1 is SGHTA, CDR2 FQGNSA. This CDR3 comprises 15 residues. This chain's CDR3 is CASSVGAGRNSPLHF. CDR3 coding DNA: TGTGCCAGCAGCGTCGGAGCAGGGCGAAATTCACCCCTCCACTTT.

The chain couples TRBV7-9 to TRBJ1-3; unclear D gene. Trimming removed 11 bases from V and 2 bases from J, with 10 bases in between. The CDR3 consists of 12 residues. Germline CDR1 is SEHNR and CDR2 is FQNEAQ (reference sequence). The CDR3 DNA sequence: TGTGCCGGTGGGGAGGCTGGAAACACCATATATTTT. Protein: CAGGEAGNTIYF. Looking up the rest from reference TRBV7-9 and TRBJ1-3 gives the full variable domain: DTGVSQNPRHKITKRGQNVTFRCDPISEHNRLYWYRQTLGQGPEFLTYFQNEAQLEKSRLLSDRFSAERPKGSFSTLEIQRTEQGDSAMYLCAGGEAGNTIYFGEGSWLTVV.

With respect to this clone: It is likely a read error: a sequence one base away is far more abundant. The chain couples TRBV28 to TRBJ2-5, with TRBD2 matching 7 bases. Germline V gene data show CDR1 as MDHEN and CDR2 as SYDVKM. V shed 4 bases and J 9 bases; nucleotides not matched to a gene: 23. The CDR3 is made up of 18 amino acids. This CDR3 is CASSSLRTRQYNRGAQYF. CDR3 sequence (DNA): TGTGCCAGCAGTTCCCTTCGAACTCGGCAGTACAACCGGGGGGCCCAGTACTTC.

The chain links TRBV27 to TRBJ2-7; 11 nucleotides align to TRBD2. The junction had 11 bases not matched to a gene; V was cut back by 7 bases and J by 6 bases. Germline CDR1 MNHEY, CDR2 SMNVEV (reference sequence). This CDR3 has 15 residues. CDR3 sequence (DNA): TGTGCCAGCAAACCCACAGTAGCGGGAGGGGGCGAGCAGTACTTC. Translated, it gives CASKPTVAGGGEQYF.

Concerning this clone: The sample has other DNA sequences that encode this CDR3 too. The rearrangement uses TRBV5-4 and TRBJ2-1; 8 bases are shared with TRBD1. Trimming took 0 bases from V and 4 from J; bases not matched to a gene: 3. CDR1 is SGHNT, CDR2 YYREEE, per germline (reference sequence). The CDR3 spans 15 residues. The CDR3 coding sequence is TGTGCCAGCAGCTTGGACAGGGGGTCTTACAATGAGCAGTTCTTC. Amino acid sequence: CASSLDRGSYNEQFF.

The chain recombines TRBV11-2 with TRBJ2-5, with TRBD2 identical over 8 bases. Unmatched junction bases numbered 4, after V lost 5 bases and J lost 2 bases. This CDR3 spans 14 amino acids. The germline CDR1 and CDR2 sequences are SGHAT and FQNNGV. CDR3 protein: CASSPGLAQETQYF. CDR3 in DNA: TGTGCCAGCAGCCCAGGACTAGCACAAGAGACCCAGTACTTC.

This clone appeared a few times. A far larger clone differs by one base, so this is likely a read error. The CDR3 protein is CAWSVGGANVLAF. CDR3 sequence (DNA): TGTGCCTGGAGTGTGGGTGGGGCCAACGTCCTGGCTTTC. V usage is TRBV30 and J usage is TRBJ2-6; tentative D call: TRBD1 (5 bases). Germline CDR1 GTSNPN, CDR2 SVGIG (reference sequence). The CDR3 spans 13 residues. Full variable domain (outside the CDR3, taken from reference TRBV30 and TRBJ2-6): SQTIHQWPATLVQPVGSPLSLECTVEGTSNPNLYWYRQAAGRGLQLLFYSVGIGQISSEVPQNLSASRPQDRQFILSSKKLLLSDSGFYLCAWSVGGANVLAFGAGSRLTVL.

The chain combines TRBV7-6 with TRBJ2-7; 10 bases fit TRBD2. The CDR3 has 16 amino acids. The ends lost 2 bases at V and 5 bases at J; junction bases unmatched: 9. Per germline, CDR1 SGHVS and CDR2 FNYEAQ. CDR3 in amino acids: CASSLQSGRALHEQYF. The CDR3, as DNA: TGTGCCAGCAGCTTACAGAGCGGGAGGGCCCTCCACGAGCAGTACTTC. Using reference TRBV7-6 and TRBJ2-7 for the parts outside the CDR3, the full variable domain is GAGVSQSPRYKVTKRGQDVALRCDPISGHVSLYWYRQALGQGPEFLTYFNYEAQQDKSGLPNDRFSAERPEGSISTLTIQRTEQRDSAMYRCASSLQSGRALHEQYFGPGTRLTVT.

This clone has only one observation. The V gene is TRBV7-3, the J gene TRBJ2-3; no firm D call. V lost 2 bases, J lost 8 bases, and 8 bases lay in between. Germline V gives CDR1 SGHTA, CDR2 FQGTGA. The CDR3 consists of 12 residues. The DNA of the CDR3 is TGTGCCAGCAGCTTATCGATGGGTACGCAGTATTTT. It encodes CASSLSMGTQYF. Full variable domain (rest looked up from reference TRBV7-3 and TRBJ2-3): GAGVSQTPSNKVTEKGKYVELRCDPISGHTALYWYRQSLGQGPEFLIYFQGTGAADDSGLPNDRFFAVRPEGSVSTLKIQRTERGDSAVYLCASSLSMGTQYFGPGTRLTVL.

A note on this clone: A far larger clone lies a single base away; this is likely a read error. This chain links TRBV6-6 with TRBJ1-3; D unclear. Trimming stripped 10 bases from V and 6 bases from J, with 19 bases between. The V gene's germline CDR1 is MNHNY and CDR2 SVGAGI (reference sequence). This CDR3 has 14 residues. The CDR3 DNA sequence: TGTGCCACCTCTCTTGGCATTTTTGTAAACACCATATATTTT. It specifies CATSLGIFVNTIYF.

This chain links TRBV5-1 with TRBJ1-1, with D possibly being TRBD1 (5 bases). The V end lost 5 bases, the J end lost 8 bases, and 13 bases lay between the germline ends. The germline CDR1 and CDR2 sequences are SGHRS and YFSETQ. This CDR3 is built from 12 residues. The CDR3 reads CASRLTGREAFF. CDR3 sequence (DNA): TGCGCCAGCAGACTCACAGGTCGCGAAGCTTTCTTT.

V and J are TRBV5-1 and TRBJ2-1; D remains unclear. CDR1 and CDR2 (germline): SGHRS, YFSETQ. This CDR3 has 11 residues. Trimming removed 0 bases from V and 9 bases from J, with 4 bases in between. This CDR3 reads CASSLVGEQFF. The CDR3 coding sequence is TGCGCCAGCAGCTTGGTTGGTGAGCAGTTCTTC.